Given below is one TCR beta chain in context. Germline V lookup: CDR1 SGDLS, CDR2 YYNGEE. The V end was cut by 0 bases, the J end by 5 bases, with 20 bases between. The CDR3 spans 17 residues. The data were taken from a study of blood T cell repertoires in COVID-19. Sequencing was performed with immunoSEQ multiplex PCR; in TCRdb, only in-frame clones are kept and a portion is missing. The repertoire holds 130,000 or so clones, with 88% as singletons. The chain employs TRBV9 and TRBJ1-1, with D possibly being TRBD1 (6 bases). The sequencing sample was made of peripheral blood. This clonotype originated in a human donor in a cohort sampled during active COVID-19. DNA of the CDR3: TGTGCCAGCAGCGTAGAGGGGGACCTTTGGTTCGGTACTGAAGCTTTCTTT. Translating it yields CASSVEGDLWFGTEAFF. The full variable domain, rest sourced from reference TRBV9 and TRBJ1-1, is DSGVTQTPKHLITATGQRVTLRCSPRSGDLSVYWYQQSLDQGLQFLIQYYNGEERAKGNILERFSAQQFPDLHSELNLSSLELGDSALYFCASSVEGDLWFGTEAFFGQGTRLTVV.